These T cell receptor beta chains were read from a single sample in a study of T cells in Graves' hyperthyroidism and ophthalmopathy. TCRdb reanalysed the multiplex PCR reads using MiXCR and keeps one entry per CDR3 protein. The sample carries a few hundred thousand distinct CDR3 sequences, about 43% recorded once. Sequenced material: peripheral blood or thyroid tissue (not recorded which). Receptor source: a woman aged 18-29 years with Graves' hyperthyroidism. The CDR3 runs from the conserved cysteine through the conserved F or W. A D gene is named only where the DNA matches it firmly. Only part of the rows carry a size: once, few, many, or a class if the clone is expanded.

v_call	d_call	clone_size	j_call	cdr3_aa	cdr3_nt
TRBV24-1	-	-	TRBJ1-5	CATSAGARETQHF	TGTGCCACCAGTGCAGGGGCGAGGGAGACCCAGCATTTT
TRBV20-1	TRBD1	-	TRBJ1-5	CSARDQDRGQRQPQHF	TGCAGTGCTAGAGATCAGGACAGGGGGCAACGGCAGCCCCAGCATTTT
TRBV7-2	TRBD1	many	TRBJ1-2	CASSLVGTANYGYTF	TGTGCCAGCAGCTTAGTTGGGACAGCAAACTATGGCTACACCTTC
TRBV6-5	-	few	TRBJ1-3	CASRSGTTSSGNTIYF	TGTGCCAGCCGTTCTGGGACAACGAGCTCTGGAAACACCATATATTTT
TRBV20-1	-	-	TRBJ2-3	CSARPTFEDTQYF	TGCAGTGCTAGGCCGACTTTTGAAGATACGCAGTATTTT
TRBV24-1	-	-	TRBJ2-2	CATRDSTGELFF	TGTGCCACCAGAGACAGCACCGGGGAGCTGTTTTTT
TRBV7-9	TRBD1	few	TRBJ2-5	CASSARDRGLLETQYF	TGTGCCAGCAGCGCTCGGGACAGGGGATTATTGGAGACCCAGTACTTC
TRBV29-1	-	-	TRBJ1-1	CSIGGLGAEAFF	TGCAGCATAGGGGGATTAGGCGCTGAAGCTTTCTTT
TRBV6-5	TRBD2	-	TRBJ2-2	CASSSGTSGRARAGELFF	TGTGCCAGCAGTTCCGGGACTAGCGGGAGGGCCAGGGCCGGGGAGCTGTTTTTT
TRBV2	-	-	TRBJ2-5	CASSGNVNETQYF	TGTGCCAGCAGCGGGAACGTTAACGAGACCCAGTACTTC
TRBV25-1	-	-	TRBJ2-2	CAWTQGAGELFF	TGTGCCTGGACTCAGGGAGCCGGGGAGCTGTTTTTT
TRBV7-6	-	few	TRBJ1-3	CASSLQVGSGNTIYF	TGCGCCAGCAGCCTTCAAGTGGGCTCTGGAAACACCATATATTTT
TRBV11-1	-	-	TRBJ2-5	CASSEEGQGLETQYF	TGTGCCAGCAGCGAGGAGGGGCAGGGACTAGAGACCCAGTACTTC
TRBV29-1	-	-	TRBJ1-1	CSVGDRTNTEAFF	TGCAGCGTTGGTGACAGGACGAACACTGAAGCTTTCTTT
TRBV19	-	few	TRBJ2-7	CASSIQRGGEQYF	TGTGCCAGTAGTATTCAAAGAGGCGGCGAGCAGTACTTC
TRBV2	-	-	TRBJ1-1	CASSARRGTEAFF	TGTGCCAGCAGTGCTAGACGGGGGACTGAAGCTTTCTTT
TRBV29-1	TRBD1	many	TRBJ1-1	CTGQGGGEAFF	TGCACCGGACAGGGGGGAGGTGAAGCTTTCTTT
TRBV25-1	TRBD2	-	TRBJ2-3	CASSESGLAGLSVNTQYF	TGTGCCAGCAGTGAATCAGGACTAGCGGGTCTTTCCGTGAATACGCAGTATTTT
TRBV7-8	-	-	TRBJ1-5	CASRPGHGGNQPQHF	TGTGCCAGCCGCCCGGGTCATGGGGGCAATCAGCCCCAGCATTTT
TRBV7-2	-	-	TRBJ1-2	CASSLTSGGEGYTF	TGTGCCAGCAGCTTAACCAGCGGAGGGGAAGGCTACACCTTC
TRBV7-2	-	many	TRBJ1-4	CASSTGRTNEKLFF	TGTGCCAGCAGTACGGGACGGACTAATGAAAAACTGTTTTTT
TRBV5-1	-	-	TRBJ1-2	CASRDPEAGYTF	TGCGCCAGCAGAGACCCAGAGGCTGGCTACACCTTC
TRBV29-1	TRBD1	-	TRBJ2-5	CSFRQGETQYF	TGCAGCTTCCGACAGGGAGAGACCCAGTACTTC
TRBV20-1	TRBD2	-	TRBJ2-7	CSASRLAGFYEQYF	TGCAGTGCCAGCCGACTAGCGGGATTCTACGAGCAGTACTTC
TRBV7-2	TRBD2	few	TRBJ2-2	CASSQRLASNTGELFF	TGTGCCAGCAGCCAACGACTAGCGTCGAACACCGGGGAGCTGTTTTTT
TRBV10-3	TRBD1	-	TRBJ2-2	CAISRQGRTNTGELFF	TGTGCCATCAGCCGACAGGGGCGAACGAACACCGGGGAGCTGTTTTTT
TRBV7-8	TRBD1	many	TRBJ1-1	CASNEQGRGTEAFF	TGTGCCAGCAACGAACAGGGGAGGGGTACTGAAGCTTTCTTT
TRBV25-1	-	-	TRBJ1-2	CASSLATGGNGYTF	TGTGCCAGCAGCTTGGCAACCGGTGGGAATGGCTACACCTTC
TRBV29-1	-	many	TRBJ1-1	CSSGQGMNTEAFF	TGCAGCTCGGGGCAGGGGATGAACACTGAAGCTTTCTTT
TRBV7-9	-	many	TRBJ1-6	CASRALSGAPYNSPLHF	TGTGCCAGCAGAGCCTTGTCGGGGGCACCCTATAATTCACCCCTCCACTTT
TRBV10-3	-	-	TRBJ1-5	CAISEQWYEPQHF	TGTGCCATCAGTGAGCAGTGGTATGAGCCCCAGCATTTT
TRBV19	-	-	TRBJ1-4	CASSFGDTGVEDEKLFF	TGTGCCAGCAGCTTCGGAGACACCGGGGTGGAAGATGAAAAACTGTTTTTT
TRBV7-2	TRBD2	-	TRBJ2-5	CASSSWGLAGETQYF	TGTGCCAGCAGCTCGTGGGGACTAGCGGGAGAGACCCAGTACTTC
TRBV24-1	TRBD2	many	TRBJ2-5	CATGTSGRDQETQYF	TGTGCCACCGGAACTAGCGGGAGAGATCAAGAGACCCAGTACTTC
TRBV7-2	TRBD1	many	TRBJ1-6	CASRSPGTGQSPLHF	TGTGCCAGCAGATCCCCGGGGACAGGGCAATCACCCCTCCACTTT
TRBV2	-	-	TRBJ1-6	CASSGYGVHNSPLHF	TGTGCCAGCAGTGGATACGGGGTCCATAATTCACCCCTCCACTTT
TRBV24-1	-	-	TRBJ2-6	CASSDPGTGANVLTF	TGTGCCAGCAGTGATCCCGGGACAGGGGCCAACGTCCTGACTTTC
TRBV20-1	TRBD1	once	TRBJ1-2	CSARDQQGIGYTF	TGCAGTGCTAGAGATCAACAGGGGATCGGCTACACCTTC
TRBV2	TRBD1	-	TRBJ2-7	CASSDRTGGYEQYF	TGTGCCAGCAGCGATCGGACAGGGGGCTACGAGCAGTACTTC
TRBV6-5	-	-	TRBJ1-3	CASSPIHGGQRNTIYF	TGTGCCAGCAGCCCAATCCATGGGGGGCAACGAAACACCATATATTTT
TRBV19	-	-	TRBJ2-7	CASSISSGHSYEQYF	TGTGCCAGTAGTATAAGCTCGGGACACTCCTACGAGCAGTACTTC
TRBV19	TRBD2	-	TRBJ2-6	CASSIGAGDPSGANVLTF	TGTGCCAGTAGTATTGGAGCGGGGGACCCCTCTGGGGCCAACGTCCTGACTTTC
TRBV12-1	-	-	TRBJ1-6	CASSLLDSSYNSPLHF	TGTGCCAGCAGTCTTTTGGACAGCTCCTATAATTCACCCCTCCACTTT
TRBV7-6	-	-	TRBJ2-7	CASRPWTNTYEQYF	TGTGCCAGCAGACCCTGGACTAATACCTACGAGCAGTACTTC
TRBV25-1	-	-	TRBJ1-6	CASSAEHPLGGAPLHF	TGTGCCAGCAGTGCCGAGCACCCATTGGGAGGCGCACCCCTCCACTTT
TRBV14	-	many	TRBJ1-2	CANGPAANYGYTF	TGTGCCAATGGGCCCGCCGCTAACTATGGCTACACCTTC
TRBV9	TRBD1	-	TRBJ1-1	CASSVDLGTGGTEAFF	TGTGCCAGCAGCGTAGATTTAGGGACAGGGGGCACTGAAGCTTTCTTT
TRBV2	-	-	TRBJ1-5	CAISLGAVNQPQHF	TGTGCCATCAGTCTCGGGGCGGTAAATCAGCCCCAGCATTTT
TRBV10-3	-	many	TRBJ2-5	CAISDRTEQETQYF	TGTGCCATCAGTGATAGGACAGAGCAAGAGACCCAGTACTTC